This TCR beta chain appears in the sequencing data of a study of shared T cell receptors in the human thymus. The assay was immunoSEQ multiplex PCR, and TCRdb's table has in-frame clones only and misses some. This table has about 610,000 clones, around 89% appearing once. The germline V gene encodes CDR1 SGDLS and CDR2 YYNGEE. The CDR3 length is 15 residues. With V trimmed by 0 bases and J by 7 bases, 4 bases remained unmatched. The same specimen was also included in a second study, on human thymus T cells. That work contributes: Donor material was obtained from healthy Finnish infants undergoing corrective surgery for congenital heart defects. Thymus tissue for the work was resected from patients undergoing corrective heart surgery. Apparent bias marked the V and J gene usage of thymic and blood repertoires. Related reports documented highly overlapping thymic repertoires among unrelated individuals.

J is TRBJ2-1 and V is TRBV9; 10 bases map to TRBD2. The specimen was thymocytes. This sequence originates from a boy younger than two with a congenital heart defect. The CDR3 loop is CASSVEEREGNEQFF. The CDR3 DNA sequence: TGTGCCAGCAGCGTAGAAGAGCGGGAGGGAAATGAGCAGTTCTTC. The full variable domain, its missing parts supplied by reference TRBV9 and TRBJ2-1, is DSGVTQTPKHLITATGQRVTLRCSPRSGDLSVYWYQQSLDQGLQFLIQYYNGEERAKGNILERFSAQQFPDLHSELNLSSLELGDSALYFCASSVEEREGNEQFFGPGTRLTVL.